The sequence of this TCR beta chain was determined in a study of T-cell reconstitution after alpha-beta-depleted transplantation in children. This clonotype has at least ten counts. Trimming removed 6 bases at V and 3 bases at J, with 9 bases between. This CDR3 contains 11 residues. Germline V gene data show CDR1 as SQVTM and CDR2 as ANQGSEA. TCRbeta library construction was performed incorporating unique molecular identifiers. In TCRdb, the PCR reads were re-called with MiXCR into one record per CDR3 protein. In the table there are about 400,000 distinct CDR3 sequences, around 20% of which are singletons.

The chain carries TRBV29-1 and TRBJ2-7; a weak D match, TRBD1 (6 bases). The clonotype was recovered from a human donor who donated a stem cell graft to a child with acute myeloid leukemia. Source: PBMCs from the stem cell graft donor, taken from the stem cell graft. Written as DNA, the CDR3 is TGCAGCGTGGTGGACAGCTACGAGCAGTACTTC. This sequence encodes CSVVDSYEQYF.